The 30 T cell receptor beta chains in this list originate from one sample, sequenced in a study of blood T cell repertoires in COVID-19. Assay used: immunoSEQ multiplex PCR; TCRdb lists only in-frame clones, some missing. The sample gives 200,000 or so clones, over 80% of which show up once; about 4% is in the top ten. Sequenced material: PBMCs or T cells enriched from blood (not recorded which). The receptors were sampled from a woman in her 30s who had been exposed to COVID-19.

The J gene is TRBJ1-6, the V gene TRBV14, with 7 bases aligning to TRBD1. Losses at the gene ends were 4 bases for V and 9 bases for J; bases not matched to a gene: 3. Germline V gene lookup returns CDR1 SGHDN and CDR2 FVKESK. The CDR3 is made up of 13 amino acids. This CDR3 is CASSPTGVSPLHF. The CDR3 nucleotides are TGTGCCAGCAGCCCCACAGGGGTTTCACCCCTCCACTTT. Together with reference TRBV14 and TRBJ1-6, the CDR3 gives the full variable domain: EAGVTQFPSHSVIEKGQTVTLRCDPISGHDNLYWYRRVMGKEIKFLLHFVKESKQDESGMPNNRFLAERTGGTYSTLKVQPAELEDSGVYFCASSPTGVSPLHFGNGTRLTVT.

The chain uses TRBV3-1 (or the pseudogene TRBV3-2) and TRBJ1-3; D is unresolved. The CDR3 has 11 residues. V lost 5 bases and J 12 bases, leaving 11 bases between the germline ends. CDR1 is LGHDT and CDR2 is YNNKEL in the germline V gene (reference sequence). The CDR3 nucleotides are TGTGCCAGCAGCGTATCCGGGAACATATATTTT. Translated: CASSVSGNIYF.

The V gene is TRBV7-3, the J gene TRBJ2-3, with TRBD2 identical over 9 bases. V gave up 4 bases and J gave up 4 bases; unmatched junction bases: 6. The CDR3 extends over 15 amino acids. Germline loops: CDR1 SGHTA, CDR2 FQGTGA. CDR3 in DNA: TGTGCCAGCAGCTCAATAGCGGGAGTGCCAGATACGCAGTATTTT. Translating it yields CASSSIAGVPDTQYF.

CDR3 amino acids: CSASSTSGSTDTQYF. CDR3 in DNA: TGCAGTGCTAGTTCGACTAGCGGGAGCACAGATACGCAGTATTTT. The chain is built from TRBV20-1 and TRBJ2-3, with TRBD2 matching 10 bases. V was pared by 3 bases and J by 0 bases, with 3 bases of the junction left unmatched. Germline CDR1 reads DFQATT; CDR2 reads SNEGSKA (reference sequence). This CDR3 is built from 15 residues.

The chain has TRBV7-2 and TRBJ1-2; 7 bases align to TRBD1. CDR1 and CDR2 from the germline V gene are SGHTA and FQGNSA. The V segment lost 5 bases and the J segment 5 bases; nucleotides outside the gene matches: 8. The CDR3 is 14 amino acids. The CDR3 region has the DNA TGTGCCAGCAGCGCACCGGGACAGCCTTATGGCTACACCTTC. It codes for CASSAPGQPYGYTF.

The CDR3 coding sequence is TGTGCCAGCAGCTTAAAGGGAGACGAGAGAGATACGCAGTATTTT. This gives the protein CASSLKGDERDTQYF. The J gene is TRBJ2-3, the V gene TRBV7-9; maybe TRBD2 (5 bases). V was trimmed by 2 bases and J by 5 bases, leaving 14 bases between them. The germline gives CDR1 SEHNR, CDR2 FQNEAQ (reference sequence). CDR3 size: 15 residues.

The V gene is TRBV3-1 (or the pseudogene TRBV3-2), the J gene TRBJ2-7; TRBD1 agrees at 8 bases. This CDR3 is 13 amino acids long. V shed 6 bases and J 2 bases; nucleotides not matched to a gene: 3. CDR1 is LGHDT and CDR2 is YNNKEL in the germline V gene (reference sequence). The CDR3 sequence is CASRSGQAYEQYF. CDR3 sequence (DNA): TGTGCCAGCAGGTCGGGACAGGCCTACGAGCAGTACTTC.

The chain has TRBV5-4 and TRBJ1-1, with 7 positions matching TRBD1. Germline V lookup: CDR1 SGHNT, CDR2 YYREEE (reference sequence). This CDR3 is 14 amino acids long. V shed 5 bases and J 3 bases; nucleotides not matched to a gene: 7. CDR3 sequence (DNA): TGTGCCAGCAGACGAGAGGGGGCGTACACTGAAGCTTTCTTT. It encodes CASRREGAYTEAFF. The full variable domain, in which reference TRBV5-4 and TRBJ1-1 provide the parts outside the CDR3, is ETGVTQSPTHLIKTRGQQVTLRCSSQSGHNTVSWYQQALGQGPQFIFQYYREEENGRGNFPPRFSGLQFPNYSSELNVNALELDDSALYLCASRREGAYTEAFFGQGTRLTVV.

V and J are TRBV2 and TRBJ2-3; TRBD2 matches at 11 bases. The V and J ends lost 6 bases and 1 base, in that order; junction bases with no gene match: 3. The CDR3 totals 15 residues. CDR1 SNHLY and CDR2 FYNNEI come from the germline V gene. In DNA, the CDR3 is TGTGCCAGCAGGGAACTAGCGGGGGGCACAGATACGCAGTATTTT. Its protein is CASRELAGGTDTQYF. The whole variable domain, remainder taken from reference TRBV2 and TRBJ2-3, is EPEVTQTPSHQVTQMGQEVILRCVPISNHLYFYWYRQILGQKVEFLVSFYNNEISEKSEIFDDQFSVERPDGSNFTLKIRSTKLEDSAMYFCASRELAGGTDTQYFGPGTRLTVL.

The V gene is TRBV10-2, the J gene TRBJ2-3, with D uncertain. The CDR3 consists of 14 residues. With 2 bases removed from V and 1 base from J, the gap between germline ends came to 7 bases. The germline V gene has CDR1 WSHSY and CDR2 SAAADI. The CDR3 coding sequence is TGCGCCAGCAGTGAGGACTTTCGCACAGATACGCAGTATTTT. Amino acids: CASSEDFRTDTQYF.

The chain is built from TRBV7-2 and TRBJ1-6; 7 bases are shared with TRBD1. Germline CDR1 SGHTA, CDR2 FQGNSA. The CDR3 totals 15 residues. V shed 2 bases and J 9 bases; nucleotides not matched to a gene: 7. This CDR3 reads CASSLSRQGGSPLHF. The CDR3 DNA follows: TGTGCCAGCAGCTTATCACGACAGGGCGGTTCACCCCTCCACTTT. Combining the CDR3 with reference TRBV7-2 and TRBJ1-6 gives the whole variable domain GAGVSQSPSNKVTEKGKDVELRCDPISGHTALYWYRQSLGQGLEFLIYFQGNSAPDKSGLPSDRFSAERTGGSVSTLTIQRTQQEDSAVYLCASSLSRQGGSPLHFGNGTRLTVT.

The chain joins TRBV29-1 to TRBJ1-2, with 9 bases lining up with TRBD1. The CDR3 contains 13 residues. Germline V gene data show CDR1 as SQVTM and CDR2 as ANQGSEA. V trimming: 7 bases; J trimming: 6 bases; junction bases outside the gene matches: 9. The CDR3 bases are TGCAGCGGAAGGGACAGGGCCGACGATGGCTACACCTTC. It translates to CSGRDRADDGYTF.

The chain carries TRBV5-4 and TRBJ2-3; 7 nucleotides align to TRBD2. Per the germline V gene, CDR1 is SGHNT and CDR2 is YYREEE (reference sequence). With 0 bases clipped from V and 2 bases from J, the junction kept 3 bases outside the gene matches. CDR3 length equals 15 residues. CDR3 sequence (DNA): TGTGCCAGCAGCTTGGCTGGGGGGGACACAGATACGCAGTATTTT. Translation gives CASSLAGGDTDTQYF.

The chain couples TRBV3-1 (or the pseudogene TRBV3-2) to TRBJ2-5, with D possibly matching TRBD2 (6 bases). CDR1 and CDR2 (germline): LGHDT, YNNKEL (reference sequence). The V end lost 0 bases, the J end lost 3 bases, and 17 bases lay between the germline ends. This CDR3 region has 17 residues. The CDR3 sequence: CASSQEGRRGLEETQYF. In nucleotides, the CDR3 is TGTGCCAGCAGCCAAGAAGGGCGCCGGGGGTTGGAAGAGACCCAGTACTTC.

The V call is TRBV20-1, the J call TRBJ2-1; 7 bases map to TRBD2. The CDR3 runs 15 residues. V lost 3 bases, J lost 3 bases, and 8 bases stayed unmatched. Germline V gene lookup returns CDR1 DFQATT and CDR2 SNEGSKA (reference sequence). Here the CDR3 reads CSASKASGIYNEQFF. In nucleotides, the CDR3 is TGCAGTGCTAGTAAGGCTAGCGGTATCTACAATGAGCAGTTCTTC.

The chain joins TRBV6-5 to TRBJ1-3; perhaps TRBD1 as D (6 bases). With 6 bases removed from V and 2 bases from J, the gap between germline ends came to 14 bases. Germline V gene lookup returns CDR1 MNHEY and CDR2 SVGAGI. The CDR3 sequence is 15 residues long. The CDR3 coding sequence is TGTGCCAGCAGGTCAGGGGATGTAGCTGGAAACACCATATATTTT. It yields the protein CASRSGDVAGNTIYF.

A remark on this clone: The sample contains more than one DNA sequence encoding this CDR3. This chain connects TRBV3-1 (or the pseudogene TRBV3-2) to TRBJ2-1; weak D call: TRBD2 (5 bases). This CDR3 has 12 amino acids. The V gene's germline CDR1 is LGHDT and CDR2 YNNKEL (reference sequence). Trimming removed 0 bases at V and 9 bases at J, with 6 bases between. The CDR3 nucleotides are TGTGCCAGCAGCCAAGATCGGGGTGAGCAGTTCTTC. It yields the protein CASSQDRGEQFF.

V and J are TRBV27 and TRBJ2-1, with a possible D match to TRBD2 (6 bases). The germline V gene has CDR1 MNHEY and CDR2 SMNVEV (reference sequence). CDR3 length equals 13 residues. V lost 5 bases and J 1 base, leaving 6 bases between the germline ends. CDR3 bases: TGTGCCAGCAGTGGAGGGTCCTACAATGAGCAGTTCTTC. This translates into CASSGGSYNEQFF.

This clone was detected a few times. The rearrangement joins TRBV29-1 to TRBJ1-3; maybe TRBD1 (5 bases). This CDR3 is built from 14 residues. Germline CDR1 and CDR2: SQVTM and ANQGSEA. V was trimmed by 6 bases and J by 4 bases, leaving 16 bases between them. CDR3 sequence: CSVNRLDGGNTIYF. CDR3 coding DNA: TGCAGCGTAAACAGGTTAGATGGCGGAAACACCATATATTTT.

The genes are TRBV9 and TRBJ2-1; 9 bases map to TRBD2. V lost 4 bases and J lost 5; bases outside the gene matches: 10. CDR1 SGDLS and CDR2 YYNGEE come from the germline V gene. This CDR3 contains 16 residues. The CDR3 region is CASSSRLADINNEQFF. The CDR3 DNA reads as TGTGCCAGCAGCTCCCGACTAGCGGATATTAACAATGAGCAGTTCTTC.

This chain links TRBV11-2 with TRBJ2-7; unclear D gene. V lost 5 bases, J lost 2 bases, and 19 bases lay in between. The CDR3 contains 16 residues. The germline gives CDR1 SGHAT, CDR2 FQNNGV. CDR3 nucleotide sequence: TGTGCCAGCAGCCCACCCTCGCGGATATTTACCTACGAGCAGTACTTC. Translating gives CASSPPSRIFTYEQYF.

The chain has TRBV4-1 and TRBJ2-1; 10 bases map to TRBD2. In germline, CDR1 is MGHRA, CDR2 YSYEKL. This CDR3 is built from 17 residues. V lost 1 base and J lost 3; bases outside the gene matches: 6. CDR3 coding DNA: TGCGCCAGCAGCCAAGTTGTAGGACTAGCGGACTACAATGAGCAGTTCTTC. It codes for CASSQVVGLADYNEQFF.

This clone has more than one count but fewer than ten. V gene TRBV12-5 combines with J gene TRBJ2-7; TRBD1 is a possible D gene (5 bases). Germline CDR1 and CDR2: LGHNT and FRNRAP. The CDR3 loop spans 12 amino acids. Trimming shortened V by 3 bases and J by 7 bases, and 10 bases separated the two germline ends. The CDR3 DNA follows: TGTGCTAGTGGTTTTTGGCAGGGTGAGCAGTACTTC. As protein: CASGFWQGEQYF.

Only a few counts were recorded for this clone. Here the CDR3 DNA reads TGTGCCAGCAGTGAAGGGACTTACGCTGAAGCTTTCTTT. This encodes CASSEGTYAEAFF. J is TRBJ1-1 and V is TRBV6-1; D is unclear. The CDR3 loop spans 13 amino acids. Deletions cut 1 base from V and 6 bases from J, with 9 bases between. CDR1 is MNHNS, CDR2 SASEGT, per germline.

V usage is TRBV9 and J usage is TRBJ1-1, with D unresolved. The CDR3 covers 14 residues. V was cut by 3 bases and J by 1 base, with 10 bases left in between. CDR1 and CDR2 from the germline V gene are SGDLS and YYNGEE. The CDR3 loop reads CASSASKRNTEAFF. CDR3 sequence (DNA): TGTGCCAGCAGCGCAAGCAAAAGGAACACTGAAGCTTTCTTT. The complete variable domain, with remaining parts taken from reference TRBV9 and TRBJ1-1, reads DSGVTQTPKHLITATGQRVTLRCSPRSGDLSVYWYQQSLDQGLQFLIQYYNGEERAKGNILERFSAQQFPDLHSELNLSSLELGDSALYFCASSASKRNTEAFFGQGTRLTVV.

The chain recombines TRBV30 with TRBJ2-1; possibly TRBD2 for D (6 bases). Germline V gene lookup returns CDR1 GTSNPN and CDR2 SVGIG (reference sequence). The CDR3 spans 18 residues. V was cut by 0 bases and J by 4 bases, with 22 bases left in between. The CDR3 region has the DNA TGTGCCTGGAGTGTAGAGGTGGTAGCGGACCGCCGTTACAATGAGCAGTTCTTC. This gives the protein CAWSVEVVADRRYNEQFF.

The V and J genes are TRBV18 and TRBJ2-3, with D possibly being TRBD2 (5 bases). V was pared by 2 bases and J by 5 bases, with 11 bases between. CDR3 length equals 14 residues. In germline, CDR1 is KGHSH, CDR2 LQKENI. DNA for the CDR3: TGTGCCAGCTCACCAGGGCGGGCCGGAGATACGCAGTATTTT. Amino acid sequence: CASSPGRAGDTQYF.

The gene calls are TRBV25-1 and TRBJ2-5; tentatively, D is TRBD1 (6 bases). Trimming pared 6 bases from V and 2 bases from J, leaving 16 bases between. This CDR3 region has 15 residues. Germline values: CDR1 MGHDK, CDR2 SYGVNS. The CDR3 region is CASRAGQSAQETQYF. CDR3 DNA: TGTGCCAGCAGGGCAGGACAGTCGGCTCAAGAGACCCAGTACTTC.

Here the CDR3 reads CASTTRVGTGVRQYF. The CDR3 DNA reads TGTGCCAGCACCACCCGTGTGGGGACAGGGGTACGACAGTACTTC. The chain links TRBV27 to TRBJ2-7; TRBD1 aligns across 10 bases. Germline V gene sequence: CDR1 MNHEY, CDR2 SMNVEV (reference sequence). The CDR3 is 15 amino acids. J lost 10 bases, V lost 7 bases, and 16 bases had no gene match.

The chain employs TRBV2 and TRBJ2-1; 10 bases agree with TRBD2. The trim removed 5 bases at V and 5 bases at J, leaving 9 bases unmatched. The length of the CDR3 is 16 residues. Germline loops: CDR1 SNHLY, CDR2 FYNNEI. The CDR3 loop is CASSPRAGLANNEQFF. The CDR3 DNA reads as TGTGCCAGCAGTCCCAGGGCGGGACTAGCGAACAATGAGCAGTTCTTC.